This TCR beta chain was observed in a study of blood T cells in healthy people across ages. Through a sample-barcoded 5' primer and a J-beta primer mix, a second PCR was run for roughly 7 to 12 cycles. TCRdb independently ran MiXCR on the 5' RACE reads; one entry per CDR3 protein. Counted here are under 800,000 distinct CDR3 sequences, roughly 47% occurring once; the ten biggest clones make up more than 20%. Study results and caveats: Long-lived donors had more naive CD4+ cells and higher diversity than aged donors.

This clonotype was found a few times. What it binds is not known. Peripheral blood, roughly 9.3 milliliters per donor, was collected. The source material was blood. The TCR comes from a woman aged 60-75 years in good health.

CDR3 residues: CASSKVRTYNEQFF. The CDR3, as DNA: TGTGCCAGCAGTAAGGTCCGAACCTACAATGAGCAGTTCTTC. The rearrangement links TRBV2 to TRBJ2-1; D remains ambiguous. Germline assignment: CDR1 SNHLY and CDR2 FYNNEI. The CDR3 has 14 residues. V lost 5 bases to trimming and J lost 2 bases, with 10 bases between them.